Presented here are 32 T cell receptor beta chains from one specimen sequenced in a study of blood T cells in healthy people across ages (dated by TCRdb to the mid-2010s). Library method: 5' RACE. Sequencing was carried out with an Illumina HiSeq 2500. A second PCR of about 6 to 12 cycles was run with a J-beta primer mix and a sample-barcoded 5' primer. Using fastp trimming at Q25 and MiXCR clonotype assembly, TCRdb reanalyzed the public sequencing data and kept in-frame beta chains. Rows with a matching CDR3 protein are joined into one entry that keeps the most common DNA and genes. The sample table records around 900,000 distinct CDR3 sequences; less than 35% of these occur just once. The ten top clones hold roughly 17% of the sample. Sequenced material: blood. The receptors originated from a woman of 80 years or more in good health.

This clonotype was counted once. A clone one base away is much larger, so this may be a read error. CDR3 sequence (DNA): TGTGCCAGCAGACAACCGGGGACACCGGAAGGCTACACCTTC. Translating gives CASRQPGTPEGYTF. The chain combines TRBV6-2 or TRBV6-3 with TRBJ1-2; weak D call: TRBD1 (6 bases). V gave up 6 bases and J gave up 8 bases, with 19 bases separating them. This CDR3 is 14 amino acids long. Germline V gene sequence: CDR1 MNHEY, CDR2 SVGEGT.

In the case of this clonotype: A single base separates this from a much larger clone, so it may be a read error. This chain links TRBV20-1 with TRBJ2-7, with a weak D call TRBD2 (6 bases). Germline lookup yields CDR1 DFQATT and CDR2 SNEGSKA (reference sequence). The CDR3 sequence is 13 residues long. CDR3 protein: CSTRDLLAREQYF. DNA for the CDR3: TGCAGTACTAGAGATCTACTAGCCCGCGAGCAGTACTTC.

In its sample, this clonotype was seen many times. The CDR3 protein is CASRSGTQETQYF. The CDR3 region has the DNA TGTGCCAGCAGGTCCGGGACCCAAGAGACCCAGTACTTC. V and J are TRBV12-3 or TRBV12-4 and TRBJ2-5, with D tentatively TRBD1 or TRBD2 (5 bases each). CDR3 size: 13 residues. V lost 6 bases to trimming and J lost 1 base, with 9 bases between them.

V is TRBV2 and J is TRBJ2-5; 7 positions agree with TRBD2. The better agreement between TRBJ2-7 and the DNA end casts doubt on the J call. There are 15 residues in the CDR3. CDR1 and CDR2 from the germline V gene are SNHLY and FYNNEI. The CDR3 region is CASKLNSASGGEQYF. The CDR3 coding sequence is TGTGCCAGCAAATTAAATTCGGCTAGCGGAGGCGAGCAGTACTTC.

In the case of this clonotype: This may be a read error: a much more frequent sequence differs by one nucleotide. The V and J genes are TRBV27 and TRBJ1-2; D is undetermined. Germline V lookup: CDR1 MNHEY, CDR2 SMNVEV (reference sequence). The CDR3 length is 16 residues. Deletions cut 5 bases from V and 4 bases from J, with 20 bases between. This CDR3 reads CASSPRFVGGSYGYTF. As DNA, the CDR3 is TGTGCCAGCAGTCCACGTTTTGTGGGAGGTAGCTATGGCTACACCTTC.

This clonotype was counted many times. The V call is TRBV12-3 or TRBV12-4, the J call TRBJ1-2; D possibly corresponds to TRBD1 (6 bases). The ends were cut back, 2 bases at V and 6 bases at J, with 13 bases in the middle. This CDR3 has 14 amino acids. CDR3 sequence (DNA): TGTGCCAGCAGTTTAAGGGGGGTAAATGATGGCTACACCTTC. This sequence encodes CASSLRGVNDGYTF.

This chain links TRBV4-3 with TRBJ1-1; 9 bases map to TRBD1. J lost 4 bases, V lost 4 bases, and 10 bases had no gene match. The germline CDR1 and CDR2 sequences are LGHNA and YSLEER. The CDR3 spans 16 residues. CDR3 loop: CASSPIVGGQGTEAFF. The DNA of the CDR3 is TGCGCCAGCAGCCCCATCGTAGGGGGACAGGGCACTGAAGCTTTCTTT.

The table lists this clonotype with many counts. The rearrangement joins TRBV3-1 to TRBJ2-3, with TRBD2 matching 12 bases. CDR1 is LGHDT, CDR2 YNNKEL, per germline (reference sequence). The length of the CDR3 is 13 residues. The V segment lost 4 bases and the J segment 14 bases; nucleotides outside the gene matches: 7. CDR3 nucleotides: TGTGCCAGCAGCCGGACTAGCGGGGCAGCCCCGTATTTT. Translation: CASSRTSGAAPYF.

Notes on this clonotype: This may arise from a read error, as a much more abundant clone is one base away. J is TRBJ2-5 and V is TRBV7-9, with TRBD2 matching 9 bases. From germline, CDR1 is SEHNR and CDR2 FQNEAQ (reference sequence). The ends lost 0 bases at V and 11 bases at J; junction bases unmatched: 13. The CDR3 totals 16 residues. CDR3: CASSLAGSGGSGEQYF. The CDR3 coding sequence is TGTGCCAGCAGCTTAGCAGGTAGCGGGGGATCTGGTGAGCAGTACTTC.

This clonotype was found many times. The chain couples TRBV5-1 to TRBJ2-7; TRBD1 matches 11 bases. Trimming cost V 7 bases and J 1 base; bases outside gene matches: 4. This CDR3 comprises 14 residues. Germline V gene data show CDR1 as SGHRS and CDR2 as YFSETQ. Here the CDR3 reads CASRGQGASYEQYF. CDR3 in DNA: TGCGCCAGCCGAGGACAGGGGGCTTCCTACGAGCAGTACTTC.

This clonotype was observed a few times. This sequence joins TRBV6-1 and TRBJ2-1; TRBD1 is a possible D gene (6 bases). Germline loops: CDR1 MNHNS, CDR2 SASEGT. The CDR3 totals 19 residues. V lost 3 bases to trimming and J lost 0 bases, with 21 bases between them. The CDR3 is CASSEPRPGHLSSYNEQFF. Here the CDR3 DNA reads TGTGCCAGCAGTGAGCCGCGCCCGGGACACCTGAGCTCCTACAATGAGCAGTTCTTC.

This clonotype was detected many times. J is TRBJ2-6 and V is TRBV5-1; D unresolved. V lost 0 bases and J 6 bases, leaving 10 bases between the germline ends. The CDR3 contains 15 residues. Germline V CDR1 and CDR2: SGHRS, YFSETQ. CDR3 residues: CASSLEGLLANVLTF. For the CDR3, the DNA is TGCGCCAGCAGCTTGGAAGGGCTTTTGGCCAACGTCCTGACTTTC.

This clonotype was picked up many times. The chain is built from TRBV20-1 and TRBJ1-2; D not resolved. This CDR3 has 11 residues. Germline assignment: CDR1 DFQATT and CDR2 SNEGSKA (reference sequence). The germline V and J ends were trimmed by 3 bases and 6 bases, with 8 bases remaining between them. The chain's CDR3 is CSASVRHGYTF. CDR3 DNA: TGCAGTGCTAGCGTTCGTCATGGCTACACCTTC.

This clonotype was counted a few times. This CDR3 fails to terminate in the conserved phenylalanine or tryptophan, so it likely reflects a read error. V usage is TRBV4-3 and J usage is TRBJ1-1; 12 bases align to TRBD1. The germline V gene encodes CDR1 LGHNA and CDR2 YSLEER. The V gene end was trimmed by 4 bases and the J gene end by 6 bases; junction bases not matched to a gene: 3. There are 14 residues in the CDR3. The CDR3 is CASSRDRGRAEAFC. Here the CDR3 DNA reads TGCGCCAGCAGCCGGGACAGGGGGCGCGCTGAAGCTTTCTGT.

This clonotype has just a few counts. V usage is TRBV20-1 and J usage is TRBJ1-2, with a tentative D call TRBD1 (5 bases). Germline V lookup: CDR1 DFQATT, CDR2 SNEGSKA (reference sequence). The CDR3 has 15 amino acids. V lost 0 bases, J lost 1 base, and 12 bases lay in between. The CDR3 DNA reads TGCAGTGCTAGAGATCTGAACAGGCTTAACTATGGCTACACCTTC. This translates into CSARDLNRLNYGYTF.

V gene TRBV5-1 combines with J gene TRBJ2-3, with D perhaps matching TRBD1 (5 bases). Trimming took 4 bases from V and 2 from J, leaving 14 bases between them. CDR1 SGHRS and CDR2 YFSETQ come from the germline V gene. CDR3 size: 15 residues. CDR3 region: CASSPMGPYTDTQYF. CDR3 nucleotides: TGCGCCAGCAGCCCTATGGGGCCTTACACAGATACGCAGTATTTT.

Concerning this clonotype itself: A much larger clone differs from this one at a single base, so this may be a read error. The chain links TRBV6-2 or TRBV6-3 to TRBJ2-3; D might be TRBD2 (5 bases). Per germline, CDR1 MNHEY and CDR2 SVGEGT. The V and J ends lost 4 bases and 6 bases respectively, with 11 bases between them. The CDR3 sequence is 13 residues long. In DNA, the CDR3 is TGTGCCAGCAGTTGGGTAGCGATGGATACGCAGTATTTT. Protein product: CASSWVAMDTQYF.

The chain carries TRBV7-2 and TRBJ2-5; 10 bases are a match to TRBD1. V was pared by 6 bases and J by 14 bases, with 12 bases of the junction left unmatched. CDR1 SGHTA and CDR2 FQGNSA come from the germline V gene. This CDR3 region has 13 residues. The CDR3 DNA follows: TGTGCCAGCAGTTCTTGGGGACAGGGGTTTTTTTACTTC. Its translation is CASSSWGQGFFYF.

J is TRBJ2-7 and V is TRBV2; D not certain. The CDR3 runs 15 residues. Trimming pared 6 bases from V and 9 bases from J, leaving 24 bases between. Germline V lookup: CDR1 SNHLY, CDR2 FYNNEI. The CDR3 spells CASSSVTTASVWQYF. The CDR3 DNA reads TGTGCCAGCAGCAGCGTTACTACAGCGTCGGTATGGCAGTACTTC.

A few counts support this clonotype. The chain is built from TRBV6-5 and TRBJ1-2; 7 nucleotides match TRBD1. Germline lookup yields CDR1 MNHEY and CDR2 SVGAGI. This CDR3 has 15 amino acids. The V segment lost 5 bases and the J segment 4 bases; nucleotides outside the gene matches: 10. The CDR3 is CASSTQGGTVYGYTF. The DNA of the CDR3 is TGTGCCAGCAGTACCCAGGGGGGGACGGTCTATGGCTACACCTTC.

Concerning this clonotype itself: A much larger clone differs from this one at a single base, so this may be a read error. The chain is built from TRBV7-2 and TRBJ2-1; TRBD1 agrees at 7 bases. This CDR3 has 14 amino acids. Per the germline V gene, CDR1 is SGHTA and CDR2 is FQGNSA. V shed 8 bases and J 13 bases; nucleotides not matched to a gene: 17. CDR3 loop: CASGPDRYQETQFF. For the CDR3, the DNA is TGTGCCAGCGGTCCGGACAGGTATCAAGAGACCCAGTTCTTC.

The chain has TRBV10-3 and TRBJ2-7; unclear D gene. Trimming cost V 4 bases and J 0 bases, with 10 bases left between them. The length of the CDR3 is 14 residues. The germline CDR1 and CDR2 sequences are ENHRY and SYGVKD. The CDR3 loop reads CAISVALNSYEQYF. DNA of the CDR3: TGTGCCATCAGTGTCGCCTTAAACTCCTACGAGCAGTACTTC.

CDR3: CSAKLRENSYEQYF. DNA of the CDR3: TGCAGTGCTAAGTTAAGAGAGAACTCCTACGAGCAGTACTTC. The chain recombines TRBV20-1 with TRBJ2-7; D gene uncertain. The CDR3 covers 14 residues. The germline gives CDR1 DFQATT, CDR2 SNEGSKA (reference sequence). Trimming took 4 bases from V and 0 from J, leaving 13 bases between them.

The rearrangement links TRBV19 to TRBJ2-1, with unresolved D. Germline CDR1 LNHDA, CDR2 SQIVND (reference sequence). The V end lost 4 bases, the J end lost 6 bases, and 13 bases lay between the germline ends. The CDR3 is made up of 14 amino acids. The CDR3 region is CASSRTLSPNEQFF. CDR3 sequence (DNA): TGTGCCAGTAGTAGGACCCTCAGCCCCAATGAGCAGTTCTTC.

The chain employs TRBV15 and TRBJ1-5; 7 bases agree with TRBD1. There are 15 residues in the CDR3. CDR1 and CDR2 (germline): LNHNV, YYDKDF (reference sequence). J gave up 4 bases and V 0 bases, and 3 bases lay outside the gene matches. CDR3 DNA sequence: TGTGCCACCAGCAGAGATCTGACAGGGAATCAGCCCCAGCATTTT. Protein: CATSRDLTGNQPQHF. The variable domain in full, with the rest retrieved from reference TRBV15 and TRBJ1-5, is DAMVIQNPRYQVTQFGKPVTLSCSQTLNHNVMYWYQQKSSQAPKLLFHYYDKDFNNEADTPDNFQSRRPNTSFCFLDIRSPGLGDTAMYLCATSRDLTGNQPQHFGDGTRLSIL.

A few counts support this clonotype. A much larger clone sits a single nucleotide away, making a read error possible. The CDR3 DNA follows: TGCGCCAGCAGCTCCCAGGACAGGACCCGCTATGGCTACACCTTC. Amino acids: CASSSQDRTRYGYTF. V is TRBV5-1 and J is TRBJ1-2; 7 bases line up with TRBD1. CDR1 and CDR2 (germline): SGHRS, YFSETQ. The junction had 9 bases not matched to a gene; V was cut back by 3 bases and J by 4 bases. The CDR3 runs to 15 residues. Looking up the rest from reference TRBV5-1 and TRBJ1-2 gives the full variable domain: KAGVTQTPRYLIKTRGQQVTLSCSPISGHRSVSWYQQTPGQGLQFLFEYFSETQRNKGNFPGRFSGRQFSNSRSEMNVSTLELGDSALYLCASSSQDRTRYGYTFGSGTRLTVV.

Many counts were recorded for this clonotype. The rearrangement links TRBV5-5 to TRBJ2-7; D not certain. This CDR3 contains 13 residues. V lost 0 bases to trimming and J lost 4 bases, with 8 bases between them. Germline CDR1 reads SGHKS; CDR2 reads YYEKEE (reference sequence). CDR3 nucleotides: TGTGCCAGCAGCTTGGGTTTCGGGTACGAGCAGTACTTC. Amino acid sequence: CASSLGFGYEQYF.

This clonotype has only a few counts. A much larger clone is a single base away; this may be a read error. The chain uses TRBV7-2 and TRBJ2-5, with D possibly TRBD1 on 5 matching bases. Germline V gene lookup returns CDR1 SGHTA and CDR2 FQGNSA. This CDR3 is built from 15 residues. The V gene lost 1 base and the J gene lost 5 bases, with 14 bases spanning the gap. The CDR3 nucleotides read TGTGCCAGCAGCTTAGGGACAATGGATCGCGAGACCCAGTACTTC. Residues: CASSLGTMDRETQYF.

This clonotype occurred many times. V is TRBV7-2 and J is TRBJ2-5, with 7 nucleotides matching TRBD2. The ends lost 7 bases at V and 1 base at J; junction bases unmatched: 12. Germline V gives CDR1 SGHTA, CDR2 FQGNSA. There are 16 residues in the CDR3. Here the CDR3 reads CASTPWGRGGQETQYF. The CDR3 DNA is TGTGCCAGCACCCCGTGGGGACGCGGGGGCCAAGAGACCCAGTACTTC.

This clonotype appeared many times. This chain uses TRBV12-3 or TRBV12-4 with TRBJ2-7; 7 bases agree with TRBD2. The CDR3 has 13 amino acids. The junction had 1 base not matched to a gene; V was cut back by 3 bases and J by 2 bases. The CDR3 loop reads CASSFGLAYEQYF. As DNA, the CDR3 is TGTGCCAGCAGTTTTGGACTAGCCTACGAGCAGTACTTC.

About this clonotype itself: A single base separates this from a much larger clone, so it may be a read error. This rearrangement joins TRBV11-2 to TRBJ2-7; a weak D match, TRBD2 (5 bases). V shed 2 bases and J shed 0 bases, with 11 bases lying between them. Germline V CDR1 and CDR2: SGHAT, FQNNGV. The CDR3 runs 15 residues. The CDR3 loop reads CASSLRSGSSYEQYF. CDR3 sequence (DNA): TGTGCCAGCAGCTTAAGGAGCGGATCCTCCTACGAGCAGTACTTC.

This clonotype has at least ten counts. V and J are TRBV7-2 and TRBJ2-3, with TRBD2 matching 12 bases. The junction had 4 bases not matched to a gene; V was cut back by 5 bases and J by 4 bases. CDR1 SGHTA and CDR2 FQGNSA come from the germline V gene. The CDR3 runs to 15 residues. CDR3 loop: CASSRLAGVSDTQYF. Here the CDR3 DNA reads TGTGCCAGCAGCCGACTAGCGGGGGTCTCAGATACGCAGTATTTT.